This T cell receptor beta chain comes out of a study of control samples from healthy donors and cancer patients. Trimming shortened V by 1 base and J by 7 bases, and 13 bases separated the two germline ends. CDR1 is LNHDA, CDR2 SQIVND, per germline (reference sequence). CDR3 size: 14 residues. Profiling relied on immunoSEQ multiplex PCR, and the TCRdb table lists in-frame clones only, not all of them. The sample lists about 150,000 clones; roughly 92% were seen once. Sequences were obtained from blood. The chain couples TRBV19 to TRBJ1-1; D unclear. The sequence was collected from a man aged 50 or older in good health. CDR3: CASSIVAGLFEAFF. The CDR3 DNA follows: TGTGCCAGTAGTATAGTCGCGGGCTTGTTTGAAGCTTTCTTT.